This T cell receptor beta chain comes out of a study of radiotherapy plus CTLA-4 blockade in lung cancer. Study context: 18% of patients responded objectively, and roughly 30% achieved disease control.

Trimming cost V 6 bases and J 0 bases; bases outside gene matches: 7. Germline V gene data show CDR1 as SNHLY and CDR2 as FYNNEI. There are 16 residues in the CDR3. General observations from the study: Following radiotherapy plus ipilimumab, tumor-derived TCR clones expanded in the blood. Response was reportedly best predicted by early blood T cell clone dynamics, with interferon-beta.

Comments on this clone: Its antigen is not identified.

Focal radiation was given together with CTLA-4 blockade (ipilimumab) to patients with chemo-refractory metastatic non-small-cell lung cancer. Sequenced by immunoSEQ multiplex PCR; TCRdb stores in-frame clones only, minus some. The data show fewer than 100,000 clones, roughly 87% seen once. This specimen was peripheral blood, taken from a patient treated with radiotherapy plus ipilimumab. This TCR derives from a human donor with non-small cell lung cancer who had stable disease on radiotherapy plus ipilimumab. The chain couples TRBV2 to TRBJ1-1, with 10 bases matching TRBD1. The CDR3 coding sequence is TGTGCCAGCAGACAGGACAGGGGGAGATTGAACACTGAAGCTTTCTTT. Its translation is CASRQDRGRLNTEAFF.